This TCR beta chain was retrieved from a study of cytomegalovirus exposure and HLA in healthy donors (dated 2017 in TCRdb). Concerning the study at large: An earlier analysis of several hundred of the donors reported about 250 Gb of sequence data and 120 million or so unique TCR beta sequences from around 200 million T cells. Approximately 310 gigabases of sequencing data and tens of millions of unique TCR sequences were included in an early release covering under 650 HLA-typed donors. A separate validation cohort of 100 to 150 different subjects was used in addition to the 666-subject first cohort. Roughly five DR-DQ haplotypes were treated as single units for association and clustering because of strong linkage in the cohort. Class I and class II HLA loci were covered by the typing at four-digit resolution. Donor age, sex, ethnicity and CMV serostatus were compiled together with the repertoire data. On average, around 240,000 unique TCR beta nucleotide sequences were sequenced per donor among a few hundred genotyped donors of the cohort, with 15% to 20% of those sequences being non-productive. In an earlier analysis of over 550 of the donors, high-throughput TCR beta sequencing was used to judge whether each TCR beta V gene segment behaved as functional or pseudogenic. The number of donors typed differed by locus, with roughly 629-640 for A, B, C, DRB1 and DQB1, around 500 for DQA1, 600 to 610 for DPA1, and around 460 for DPB1. A later genetic analysis took genome-wide SNP genotypes for 398 of the 666 donors and used that subset as a discovery cohort. The aim of the study was to test whether cataloging public T cell receptors could identify signatures of past pathogen exposure. Of the 300 to 500 genotyped donors, 65% to 90% were placed in the genetic ancestry cluster associated with self-reported Caucasian donors. High-throughput TCR immunosequencing, statistical association of individual TCRs with disease status, and machine learning were combined to predict cytomegalovirus infection status. The T cell repertoires of around 670 subjects were profiled by immunosequencing and related to cytomegalovirus serostatus. The later analysis used no new phenotypic data to find candidate immune exposures, relying instead on TCR beta sequences and their occurrence across donors. A later analysis re-examined previously published TCR beta repertoires from more than 600 donors and added high-resolution HLA genotyping to investigate patterns of TCR occurrence. All discovery cohort repertoires had been generated on a single sequencing platform.

The library was built by means of the immunoSEQ multiplex PCR assay. For the multiplex PCR, a mixture combining 60 forward primers for TCR Vbeta segments and 13 reverse primers for TCR Jbeta segments was used. The CDR3 region of rearranged TCR beta genes was amplified from genomic DNA with a multiplex PCR assay. The Illumina HiSeq System was used to sequence the amplified TCR beta libraries as 87-base-pair reads. For the original study's pipeline: In a later analysis, tens of millions of unique TCR beta chains were counted across the roughly 700 repertoires, and around 11 million of these chains were shared by at least two donors. To remove PCR and sequencing errors, raw reads were error-corrected and collapsed into unique sequences using a nearest-neighbor algorithm that merged closely related sequences. Alignment of CDR3 sequences to IMGT reference sequences was used to assign V, D and J gene segments. Each retained sequence needed at least a six-nucleotide match to both a V gene segment and a J gene segment. Rearrangements were called productive when the CDR3 lacked stop codons and stayed in frame with V and J; all others were non-productive. Following IMGT convention, CDR3 was defined as the stretch from the second conserved V-encoded cysteine to the conserved J-encoded phenylalanine. The earlier analysis of about 640 of the donors excluded any sequence lacking an unambiguous match to a single V gene segment. In an earlier analysis of some 590 of the donors, a V segment was called functional when productive rearrangements were above 56.7%, and segregating when the standard deviation between donors exceeded 5%. To diagnose cytomegalovirus status from the catalog of TCR beta chain sequences, a statistical classification framework was built. In a later analysis, TCR nucleotide sequences were compared against IMGT/GENE-DB human TR gene sequences so that V and J genes could be assigned. A later analysis assigned CDR3 sequences and most-parsimonious VDJ recombination scenarios with the TCRdist pipeline. In a later analysis, every TCR beta chain was defined by the combination of its CDR3 amino acid sequence and its V-gene family, and reads without a unique V-gene family were dropped. To address suspected cross-contamination and a sequencing artifact, a later analysis removed roughly 580 highly shared, low-generation-probability nucleotide sequences. In a later analysis, a clonal expansion index was calculated for each public chain from normalized within-repertoire ranks of inferred template counts. In a later analysis, generation probabilities were computed using a VDJ recombination model fitted to out-of-frame rearrangements, and the results were checked against IGoR. In a later analysis, TCR-TCR, TCR-HLA and TCR-CMV co-occurrence was scored with hypergeometric tests, and a repertoire-size bias correction was applied to TCR pairs. False discovery rates were estimated in a later analysis by permuting HLA or CMV assignments 20 times. In a later analysis, co-occurring TCRs were grouped using DBSCAN, with TCRdist sequence similarity added in when clustering inside HLA-allele-positive subsets. Repertoires with fewer than 30,000 or more than 120,000 public chains were left out of co-occurrence clustering, as were roughly five repertoires with anomalous nucleotide sharing. TCRdb obtained this table from immuneACCESS and retained in-frame rearrangements with V and J assigned. These tables miss some clones; where compared with another copy, unresolved V genes account for less than half of the shortfall, and the remainder is unexplained. The V and J calls and clone size are taken from that table; D and trimming were inferred from the DNA. This sample holds 100,000 to 150,000 clones; roughly 74% were observed only once. Together, the top ten hold approximately 5% of the sample.

About this clone: No antigen is known for it. Per-base qualities were not stored, and no clone one base away is much larger.

The cohort consisted of fewer than 700 healthy bone marrow donors. At the time of sampling, all cohort members were nominally healthy, though unrecorded immune exposures were likely present. The donor tested CMV seropositive, placing the donor among the roughly 300 seropositive members of the cohort. Each donor provided a peripheral blood sample, and peripheral blood mononuclear cells were used for TCR beta sequencing. Genomic DNA extraction from the blood cell samples was performed with the Qiagen DNeasy Blood Extraction Kit. Points the paper makes about the study in general: Correlated functional status among segregating V segments might be attributable to linkage disequilibrium, but an unknown experimental factor could not be ruled out. Immune exposure information for the cohort was limited to CMV serostatus. Strong co-occurrence of HLA alleles, especially DR and DQ, made assigning TCR associations to individual alleles difficult. Because counts were too low, about 15 rarely observed V segments, including chromosome 9 orphons, were left out of the earlier analysis of some 600 of the donors. A few of the identified cytomegalovirus-associated TCR beta chains were confirmed in vitro to be specific for cytomegalovirus antigens. Most TCR sequences were observed very rarely across donors, whereas some public TCRs were present in many individuals. A later analysis reported that several top co-occurrence clusters appeared linked to parvovirus B19, influenza, CMV and Epstein-Barr virus. Specific HLA alleles were associated with around 18,000 TCR beta sequences at a false discovery rate of 0.05 in a later analysis. In a later genetic analysis, fewer N-insertions in productive TCRs were reported among donors in an Asian-associated ancestry cluster than the roughly 710-donor mean. Broadly in line with IMGT annotations, most TCR beta V segments showed up in productive rearrangements about 90% or about 30% of the time in an earlier analysis of approximately 640 of the donors. An association between a missense DCLRE1C variant and V-gene and J-gene trimming of TCR beta chains was found in a later genetic analysis and replicated in an independent cohort. Compared with equally common non-associated chains, HLA-associated TCR beta chains in a later analysis were more clonally expanded and had lower generation probabilities. In the study, 150 to 200 TCR beta chains were listed as associated with cytomegalovirus. The sequencing pipeline was judged likely to have produced a cluster of highly shared sequence variants as a technical artifact. Most CMV-associated TCR beta chains appeared to be HLA-restricted in a later analysis, and the HLA associations seemed to be driven largely by CMV exposure. Only TCR beta chains were sequenced in this cohort, and the absence of alpha or paired-chain data limited detectable features. It was suggested by the authors that the approach could potentially be generalized to other disease states and immunological phenotypes. The classifier was reported to diagnose cytomegalovirus status with high specificity and sensitivity in both the original cohort and the validation cohort. HLA typing was unavailable for some donors at each locus, so association tests used only the typed subset. Presence/absence analyses assumed roughly uniform sequencing depth across donors, an assumption that may not hold. According to a later analysis, TCR association rates differed among HLA loci, with DRB1 alleles showing the most associated TCRs and HLA-C alleles showing the fewest. A further reported finding was that TCR beta sequences accurately predicted the HLA-A and HLA-B alleles for most subjects in the first cohort.

The source is a woman in her forties or fifties in good health and CMV-seropositive. Input material: PBMCs.

The CDR3 region reads CASMKRGHGNTGELFF. The sequenced DNA is TGTGCCAGCATGAAGAGGGGGCACGGGAACACCGGGGAGCTGTTTTTT. Recombination connected TRBV25-1 to TRBJ2-2, with 7 bases aligning to TRBD1. Ends trimmed: V by 7 bases, J by 1 base; bases unmatched to a gene: 9. Including cysteine and phenylalanine, the CDR3 has 16 amino acids. Only the CDR3 part of the read is kept: 48 bases, read in frame from the first base. From the germline V gene, CDR1 is MGHDK and CDR2 is SYGVNS. Reference TRBV25-1 and TRBJ2-2 proteins supply the regions before and after the CDR3; the full variable domain is: EADIYQTPRYLVIGTGKKITLECSQTMGHDKMYWYQQDPGMELHLIHYSYGVNSTEKGDLSSESTVSRIRTEHFPLTLESARPSHTSQYLCASMKRGHGNTGELFFGEGSRLTVL.